This TCR beta chain was documented in a study of cytomegalovirus exposure and HLA in healthy donors. The study's findings and limits: Productive rates of about 87% or about 30% were seen for most TCR beta V segments in an earlier analysis. In presence/absence analyses, roughly uniform sequencing depth across donors was assumed.

The study ran its PCR with 60 Vbeta and 13 Jbeta primers. The method was immunoSEQ multiplex PCR; TCRdb's version includes in-frame clones alone and lacks a portion of them. The sample holds more than 150,000 clones; about 82% are singletons and the top ten take 1.5% to 2%. The CDR3 contains 12 residues. V lost 7 bases to trimming and J lost 8 bases, with 17 bases between them. CDR1 is SQVTM, CDR2 ANQGSEA, per germline. This clone was seen a single time. Its antigen is still unknown. The material sequenced was PBMCs. The J gene is TRBJ1-2, the V gene TRBV29-1; TRBD1 is a possible D gene (5 bases). This clonotype was obtained from a man younger than 35 in good health and CMV-seronegative. The chain's CDR3 is CSAATLWGGYTF. CDR3 DNA sequence: TGCAGCGCGGCGACATTGTGGGGCGGCTACACCTTC.